This TCR beta chain appears in the sequencing data of a study of blood T cells in healthy people across ages. Sample-barcoded 5' priming and a J-beta primer mix drove a second PCR of roughly 6 to 12 cycles. TCRdb processed the 5' RACE reads anew with MiXCR; each CDR3 protein has one entry. This repertoire shows about 1.1 million distinct CDR3 sequences, more than 30% found once; its top ten account for around 13%. As concerns this clonotype: Its cognate antigen is unknown.

In germline, CDR1 is MDHEN, CDR2 SYDVKM. V was cut by 5 bases and J by 5 bases, with 6 bases left in between. The CDR3 contains 11 residues. Study outcomes and limitations: PBMCs were not sorted, which prevented a conclusive comparison of naive versus antigen-experienced cells. Both naive CD4+ cell counts and diversity were greater in long-lived donors than in aged donors.

The specimen was blood. The TCR was taken from a man younger than 30 in good health. This rearrangement joins TRBV28 to TRBJ2-5; D not certain. CDR3 protein: CASSIPETQYF. The CDR3 DNA reads TGTGCCAGCAGTATTCCGGAGACCCAGTACTTC.